The 5 T cell receptor beta chains given below trace back to one sample, sequenced in a study of blood T cell repertoires in COVID-19. Produced via immunoSEQ multiplex PCR; TCRdb's table is partial and in-frame only. Here the sample spans 250,000 to 350,000 clones, approximately 90% being singletons. The specimen was PBMCs or T cells enriched from blood (not recorded which). The receptors shown here come from a woman aged 25 to 39 who had recovered from COVID-19.

This chain joins TRBV7-8 and TRBJ1-2, with D uncertain. The germline CDR1 and CDR2 sequences are SGHVS and FQNEAQ. Trimming took 2 bases from V and 7 from J, leaving 14 bases between them. The CDR3 length is 14 residues. CDR3 in DNA: TGTGCCAGCAGCTTACCCCCTGCCGGACTTGGCTACACCTTC. Translated: CASSLPPAGLGYTF. The full variable domain, rest sourced from reference TRBV7-8 and TRBJ1-2, is GAGVSQSPRYKVAKRGQDVALRCDPISGHVSLFWYQQALGQGPEFLTYFQNEAQLDKSGLPSDRFFAERPEGSVSTLKIQRTQQEDSAVYLCASSLPPAGLGYTFGSGTRLTVV.

J is TRBJ1-6 and V is TRBV27; D unclear. The germline V gene encodes CDR1 MNHEY and CDR2 SMNVEV (reference sequence). The CDR3 spans 14 residues. Trimming took 6 bases from V and 6 from J, leaving 12 bases between them. Here the CDR3 reads CASRIDTFNSPLHF. CDR3 bases: TGTGCCAGCAGAATAGACACCTTTAATTCACCCCTCCACTTT.

This rearrangement joins TRBV4-1 to TRBJ1-2; maybe TRBD1 (6 bases). The CDR3 length is 14 residues. V lost 5 bases and J 2 bases, leaving 12 bases between the germline ends. Germline V CDR1 and CDR2: MGHRA, YSYEKL. The chain's CDR3 is CASSGGDRNYGYTF. The CDR3 nucleotides read TGCGCCAGCAGCGGGGGCGACAGGAACTATGGCTACACCTTC.

A single count supports this clone. This chain joins TRBV18 and TRBJ2-2; D unclear. Trimming took off 0 bases at V and 0 bases at J, with 14 bases between the two ends. The CDR3 loop spans 18 amino acids. The V gene's germline CDR1 is KGHSH and CDR2 LQKENI. Here the CDR3 reads CASSPPYPSESNTGELFF. CDR3 DNA sequence: TGTGCCAGCTCACCACCGTACCCATCTGAGTCGAACACCGGGGAGCTGTTTTTT.

V is TRBV19 and J is TRBJ2-1; 10 nucleotides line up with TRBD1. Trimming took 10 bases from V and 7 from J; bases not matched to a gene: 10. The CDR3 is 14 residues long. Germline CDR1 is LNHDA and CDR2 is SQIVND (reference sequence). CDR3 DNA sequence: TGTGCCACTCGACAGGGGGCCGGTGGTAATGAGCAGTTCTTC. Translation: CATRQGAGGNEQFF.